This is a list of T cell receptor beta chains from one sample in a study of control samples from healthy donors and cancer patients. The assay was immunoSEQ multiplex PCR, and TCRdb's table has in-frame clones only and misses some. The data show some 130,000 clones, approximately 90% seen once. The sequencing input was blood. All receptors come from a man aged 18 to 29 in good health. Both conserved end residues are part of each CDR3. The D gene is left open where the match is weak. Clone size is shown for a subset of rows, as once, few, many or a class of expanded clone.

abundance,d_gene,j_gene,v_gene,CDR3aa,CDR3nt
-,-,TRBJ2-1,TRBV5-1,CASKDGSSYNEQFF,TGCGCCAGCAAGGACGGGAGCTCCTACAATGAGCAGTTCTTC
-,-,TRBJ1-2,TRBV6-5,CASKPAPPRYTF,TGTGCCAGCAAGCCGGCTCCCCCCCGCTACACCTTC
-,-,TRBJ1-1,TRBV12-3/TRBV12-4,CASSGRSTEAFF,TGTGCCAGCAGTGGACGGTCCACTGAAGCTTTCTTT
-,-,TRBJ1-2,TRBV24-1,CATSDRPAAYGYTF,TGTGCCACCAGTGATAGACCGGCGGCCTATGGCTACACCTTC
-,-,TRBJ2-5,TRBV5-6,CASSLGAKETQYF,TGTGCCAGCAGCTTGGGGGCGAAGGAGACCCAGTACTTC
-,-,TRBJ2-5,TRBV12-3/TRBV12-4,CASSRAIQETQYF,TGTGCCAGCAGTCGAGCCATCCAAGAGACCCAGTACTTC
-,-,TRBJ2-3,TRBV12-3/TRBV12-4,CASSLTDTQYF,TGTGCCAGCAGTTTGACAGATACGCAGTATTTT
-,TRBD1,TRBJ2-2,TRBV9,CASSVGTGETGELFF,TGTGCCAGCAGCGTAGGGACAGGGGAAACCGGGGAGCTGTTTTTT
-,-,TRBJ2-1,TRBV5-1,CASSLAPSDESNEQFF,TGCGCCAGCAGCTTGGCCCCTAGCGACGAATCCAATGAGCAGTTCTTC
-,-,TRBJ2-3,TRBV5-4,CASSLDPGKTDTQYF,TGTGCCAGCAGCTTGGATCCAGGGAAGACAGATACGCAGTATTTT
-,-,TRBJ2-7,TRBV10-3,CAITGSPLDEQYF,TGTGCCATCACGGGCAGCCCCCTGGACGAGCAGTACTTC
once,-,TRBJ1-6,TRBV18,CASSPAEDSPLHF,TGTGCCAGCTCGCCGGCGGAGGATTCACCCCTCCACTTT
-,-,TRBJ2-5,TRBV10-3,CAISESRDISQETQYF,TGTGCCATCAGTGAGTCGAGGGACATAAGCCAAGAGACCCAGTACTTC
-,TRBD2,TRBJ2-1,TRBV30,CAWSDGTSVYNEQFF,TGTGCCTGGAGTGACGGGACTAGCGTCTACAATGAGCAGTTCTTC
-,-,TRBJ1-3,TRBV13,CASSPGRLSGNTIYF,TGTGCCAGCAGCCCCGGACGGCTCTCTGGAAACACCATATATTTT
-,TRBD2,TRBJ2-1,TRBV4-1,CASSLGLAAFSSYNEQFF,TGCGCCAGCAGCCTAGGACTAGCGGCTTTTAGCTCCTACAATGAGCAGTTCTTC
-,TRBD1,TRBJ1-2,TRBV11-1,CASSPGTVDQGGYTF,TGTGCCAGCAGCCCCGGGACAGTGGACCAAGGGGGCTACACCTTC
-,TRBD1,TRBJ2-2,TRBV5-1,CASSLDPGGRTGELFF,TGCGCCAGCAGCTTGGATCCAGGGGGCCGCACCGGGGAGCTGTTTTTT
once,-,TRBJ2-1,TRBV5-1,CASSSSTGESGGRQFF,TGCGCCAGCAGCAGTTCGACAGGGGAATCGGGGGGGCGACAGTTCTTC
-,-,TRBJ1-4,TRBV4-1,CASSPAGRGEKLFF,TGCGCCAGCAGCCCAGCCGGGAGGGGGGAAAAACTGTTTTTT
-,-,TRBJ1-4,TRBV7-6,CASSLAGGDNEKLFF,TGTGCCAGCAGCTTAGCTGGGGGGGATAATGAAAAACTGTTTTTT
-,-,TRBJ1-3,TRBV28,CASSFRGMSGNTIYF,TGTGCCAGCAGTTTTCGGGGGATGTCTGGAAACACCATATATTTT
-,-,TRBJ1-5,TRBV6-1,CASSSDGSNQPQHF,TGTGCCAGCTCCTCTGACGGGAGCAATCAGCCCCAGCATTTT
-,-,TRBJ1-1,TRBV11-3,CASRRAYGTEAFF,TGTGCCAGCAGAAGGGCCTATGGGACTGAAGCTTTCTTT
-,TRBD1,TRBJ2-3,TRBV4-3,CASSHLTGTASTDTQYF,TGCGCCAGCAGCCATCTTACGGGGACAGCTAGCACAGATACGCAGTATTTT
-,TRBD2,TRBJ2-5,TRBV6-2/TRBV6-3,CASSFAGLAWETQYF,TGTGCCAGCAGCTTCGCGGGACTAGCTTGGGAGACCCAGTACTTC
-,-,TRBJ2-3,TRBV5-4,CASSFTAVPGTDTQYF,TGTGCCAGCAGCTTTACAGCGGTGCCTGGCACAGATACGCAGTATTTT
-,TRBD2,TRBJ2-1,TRBV7-9,CASSPRTSGSSNEQFF,TGTGCCAGCAGCCCGAGGACTAGCGGGAGCAGCAATGAGCAGTTCTTC
-,TRBD1,TRBJ2-5,TRBV5-8,CASSYDRAGPQETQYF,TGTGCCAGCAGCTACGACAGGGCTGGACCTCAAGAGACCCAGTACTTC
-,-,TRBJ2-1,TRBV7-9,CASSPRGDSYNEQFF,TGTGCCAGCAGCCCGAGGGGGGATTCCTACAATGAGCAGTTCTTC
-,-,TRBJ1-2,TRBV6-1,CASSEEERAGRNRYGYTF,TGTGCCAGCAGTGAAGAAGAGCGAGCGGGACGGAACCGCTATGGCTACACCTTC
-,-,TRBJ1-2,TRBV7-2,CASTRGNSHYGYTF,TGTGCCAGCACCCGGGGCAACAGCCACTATGGCTACACCTTC
-,TRBD1,TRBJ1-3,TRBV5-4,CASSVGQGSGNTIYF,TGTGCCAGCAGCGTGGGACAGGGGTCTGGAAACACCATATATTTT
-,-,TRBJ1-1,TRBV10-2,CASSRGKRTEAFF,TGCGCCAGCAGTAGGGGGAAGCGCACTGAAGCTTTCTTT
-,-,TRBJ2-7,TRBV11-2,CASSSGTPPYEQYF,TGTGCCAGCAGCTCCGGGACTCCTCCCTACGAGCAGTACTTC
few,-,TRBJ2-1,TRBV30,CAWTTSWASSYNEQFF,TGTGCCTGGACCACCTCCTGGGCGAGCTCCTACAATGAGCAGTTCTTC
-,-,TRBJ1-5,TRBV4-1,CASSQVEGLFLEGGLRPQHF,TGCGCCAGCAGCCAAGTGGAAGGACTTTTTTTAGAAGGGGGTCTAAGGCCCCAGCATTTT
-,-,TRBJ2-5,TRBV4-3,CASSQDGSVETQYF,TGCGCCAGCAGCCAAGATGGAAGCGTTGAGACCCAGTACTTC
-,TRBD1,TRBJ2-1,TRBV6-1,CASSESRTGAFYSYNEQFF,TGTGCCAGCAGTGAATCTAGGACAGGGGCCTTTTACTCTTACAATGAGCAGTTCTTC
-,TRBD1,TRBJ1-2,TRBV11-2,CASSFKGAGGYTF,TGTGCCAGCAGTTTCAAGGGGGCGGGAGGCTACACCTTC
-,TRBD1,TRBJ1-1,TRBV18,CASSSNRQGQGGTEAFF,TGTGCCAGCTCATCAAACAGGCAGGGACAGGGGGGGACTGAAGCTTTCTTT
-,TRBD1,TRBJ1-2,TRBV19,CASSTGQAYGYTF,TGTGCCAGTAGTACGGGACAGGCCTATGGCTACACCTTC
-,-,TRBJ1-6,TRBV9,CASSPRNNSPLHF,TGTGCCAGCAGCCCACGGAATAATTCACCCCTCCACTTT
-,-,TRBJ2-3,TRBV2,CASSQTQNTDTQYF,TGTGCCAGCAGTCAGACACAGAACACAGATACGCAGTATTTT
-,TRBD1,TRBJ1-5,TRBV10-3,CAISESLRTGRNQPQHF,TGTGCCATCAGTGAGTCGTTGAGGACAGGGAGAAATCAGCCCCAGCATTTT
once,TRBD1,TRBJ2-3,TRBV24-1,CATKDRESDTQYF,TGTGCCACCAAGGACAGGGAGTCGGATACGCAGTATTTT
-,-,TRBJ1-1,TRBV5-1,CASSPAGGTEAFF,TGCGCCAGCAGCCCCGCAGGAGGCACTGAAGCTTTCTTT
-,-,TRBJ2-3,TRBV10-1,CASSPSSAGSTDTQYF,TGCGCCAGCAGTCCCTCCTCAGCGGGCAGCACAGATACGCAGTATTTT
-,TRBD1,TRBJ2-7,TRBV6-5,CASSRDRGHEQYF,TGTGCCAGCAGCCGCGACAGGGGCCACGAGCAGTACTTC
-,TRBD1,TRBJ2-1,TRBV27,CASSTGGLSRYNEQFF,TGTGCCAGCAGCACAGGGGGACTCTCGCGGTACAATGAGCAGTTCTTC
few,-,TRBJ1-2,TRBV11-2,CASSTSRGSPTNYGYTF,TGTGCCAGCAGCACCTCGCGGGGCAGCCCAACCAACTATGGCTACACCTTC
once,-,TRBJ1-4,TRBV6-5,CASSPGDGGEKLFF,TGTGCCAGCAGTCCCGGGGACGGCGGAGAAAAACTGTTTTTT